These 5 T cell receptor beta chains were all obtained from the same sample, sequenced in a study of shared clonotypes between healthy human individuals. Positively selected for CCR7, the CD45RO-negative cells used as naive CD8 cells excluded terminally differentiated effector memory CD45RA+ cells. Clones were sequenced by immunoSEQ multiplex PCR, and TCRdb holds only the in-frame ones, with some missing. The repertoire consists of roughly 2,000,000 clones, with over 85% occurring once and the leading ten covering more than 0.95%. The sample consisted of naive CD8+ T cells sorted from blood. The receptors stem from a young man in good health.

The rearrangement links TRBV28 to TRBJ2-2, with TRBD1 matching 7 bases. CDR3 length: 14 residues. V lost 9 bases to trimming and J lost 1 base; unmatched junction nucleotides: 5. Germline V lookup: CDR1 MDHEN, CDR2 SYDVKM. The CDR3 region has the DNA TGTGCCAGTTCCTGGACAGGGAACACCGGGGAGCTGTTTTTT. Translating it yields CASSWTGNTGELFF.

CDR3 loop: CASSFEPGAQYF. CDR3 bases: TGTGCCAGCAGCTTCGAACCGGGTGCGCAGTATTTT. The chain carries TRBV5-4 and TRBJ2-3, with D unclear. This CDR3 contains 12 residues. Germline values: CDR1 SGHNT, CDR2 YYREEE (reference sequence). The V end lost 2 bases, the J end lost 10 bases, and 11 bases lay between the germline ends.

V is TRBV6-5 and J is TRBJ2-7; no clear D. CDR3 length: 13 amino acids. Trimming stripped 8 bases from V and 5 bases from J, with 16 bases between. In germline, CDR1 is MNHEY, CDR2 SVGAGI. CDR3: CASSAKVQDEQYF. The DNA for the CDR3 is TGTGCCAGCTCGGCGAAGGTCCAGGACGAGCAGTACTTC.

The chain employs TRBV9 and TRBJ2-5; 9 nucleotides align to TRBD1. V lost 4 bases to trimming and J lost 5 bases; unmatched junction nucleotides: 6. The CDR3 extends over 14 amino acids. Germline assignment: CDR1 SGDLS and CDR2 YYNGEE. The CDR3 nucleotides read TGTGCCAGCAGCTTTACAGGGGGCGTGGAGACCCAGTACTTC. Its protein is CASSFTGGVETQYF.

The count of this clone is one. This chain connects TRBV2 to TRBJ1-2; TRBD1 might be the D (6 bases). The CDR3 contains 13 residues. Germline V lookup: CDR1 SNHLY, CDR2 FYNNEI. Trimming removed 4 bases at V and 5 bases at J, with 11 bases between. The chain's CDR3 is CASSGGQLYGYTF. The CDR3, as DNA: TGTGCCAGCAGTGGGGGACAACTGTATGGCTACACCTTC.